The 16 T cell receptor beta chains reported below all come from one sample, sequenced in a study of early T cells in non-severe SARS-CoV-2 infection. A single record per CDR3 protein comes from TCRdb applying MiXCR to the 5' RACE reads. The sample has approximately 65,000 distinct CDR3 sequences, roughly 14% seen once. Specimen: whole blood. All receptors come from an adult who was a healthcare worker with PCR-confirmed SARS-CoV-2 infection or an uninfected control (not recorded which).

This clonotype was counted ten times or more. The DNA is left out, because the CDR3 cannot be placed on it with certainty; the CDR3 is given as TCRdb lists it. The chain uses TRBV21-1 and TRBJ2-2; the D call in the table, TRBD1, was not verified against the DNA. TRBV21-1 is assigned pseudogene status. Including both end residues, the CDR3 is 12 amino acids long. CDR3 in amino acids: CAKQGSPGSCFF.

This clonotype showed up many times. The chain has TRBV13 and TRBJ1-6; D is ambiguous. The CDR3 totals 17 residues. V dropped 5 bases and J dropped 4 bases, with 18 bases sitting between them. Germline V gene data show CDR1 as PRHDT and CDR2 as FYEKMQ (reference sequence). This CDR3 reads CASSPKGTESYNSPLHF. In nucleotides, the CDR3 is TGTGCCAGCAGCCCCAAAGGCACGGAAAGTTATAATTCACCCCTCCACTTT.

This clonotype was seen repeatedly, ten times or more. The gene calls are TRBV19 and TRBJ2-5; possible D gene TRBD2, 6 bases. Per germline, CDR1 LNHDA and CDR2 SQIVND (reference sequence). The CDR3 totals 12 residues. Trimming pared 11 bases from V and 10 bases from J, leaving 20 bases between. The DNA for the CDR3 is TGTGCCTCTTCACGGGACTCAAGGAGCCAGTACTTC. Residues: CASSRDSRSQYF.

The V call is TRBV6-5, the J call TRBJ2-2, with D perhaps TRBD1 or TRBD2 (5 bases each). V lost 4 bases, J lost 4 bases, and 7 bases lay in between. There are 13 residues in the CDR3. The germline CDR1 and CDR2 sequences are MNHEY and SVGAGI. This chain's CDR3 is CASSWGSTGELFF. In DNA form, the CDR3 reads TGTGCCAGCAGTTGGGGGAGCACCGGGGAGCTGTTTTTT.

This clonotype was counted ten times or more. The V and J genes are TRBV6-1 and TRBJ1-5; D is unclear. The CDR3 runs 14 residues. In germline, CDR1 is MNHNS, CDR2 SASEGT. V was shortened by 5 bases and J by 0 bases, with 8 bases between the two germline ends. CDR3 coding DNA: TGTGCCAGCAGTTCGGGGATTAGCAATCAGCCCCAGCATTTT. The encoded protein is CASSSGISNQPQHF.

This chain joins TRBV7-6 and TRBJ1-1; D call uncertain. V lost 2 bases, J lost 1 base, and 8 bases lay in between. CDR3 length equals 14 residues. CDR1 is SGHVS, CDR2 FNYEAQ, per germline. The CDR3: CASSLSPGNTEAFF. The CDR3, as DNA: TGTGCCAGCAGCTTAAGTCCAGGGAACACTGAAGCTTTCTTT.

This clonotype came up a few times. J is TRBJ2-1 and V is TRBV5-5, with D uncertain. Germline loops: CDR1 SGHKS, CDR2 YYEKEE (reference sequence). The CDR3 has 16 residues. The V gene lost 4 bases and the J gene lost 0 bases, with 14 bases spanning the gap. Written as DNA, the CDR3 is TGTGCCAGCAGCCCCGCCGGGCCGAGCTCCTACAATGAGCAGTTCTTC. This encodes CASSPAGPSSYNEQFF. Filled out from reference TRBV5-5 and TRBJ2-1, the complete variable domain reads DAGVTQSPTHLIKTRGQQVTLRCSPISGHKSVSWYQQVLGQGPQFIFQYYEKEERGRGNFPDRFSARQFPNYSSELNVNALLLGDSALYLCASSPAGPSSYNEQFFGPGTRLTVL.

This clonotype was counted only a few times. The chain employs TRBV4-2 and TRBJ2-4; maybe TRBD1 (5 bases). The CDR3 sequence is 16 residues long. Germline CDR1 LGHNA, CDR2 YNFKEQ. V lost 1 base to trimming and J lost 2 bases, with 12 bases between them. CDR3 nucleotides: TGTGCCAGCAGCCAAGCTTCGACAGAAACCAAAAACATTCAGTACTTC. It codes for CASSQASTETKNIQYF.

V gene TRBV3-1 combines with J gene TRBJ1-6, with D maybe TRBD1 (6 bases). Germline-derived CDR1 and CDR2 are LGHDT and YNNKEL (reference sequence). With 1 base removed from V and 10 bases from J, the gap between germline ends came to 11 bases. CDR3 length: 14 amino acids. The DNA for the CDR3 is TGTGCCAGCAGCCAAGGGGGGGCAGGCTCACCCCTCCACTTT. It translates to CASSQGGAGSPLHF.

The chain uses TRBV7-6 and TRBJ2-1; D may match TRBD1 or TRBD2 (6 bases each). The germline gives CDR1 SGHVS, CDR2 FNYEAQ. V lost 1 base, J lost 2 bases, and 9 bases lay in between. The CDR3 spans 15 residues. This CDR3 is CASSLEGGPYNEQFF. CDR3 nucleotides: TGTGCCAGCAGCTTAGAGGGGGGACCCTACAATGAGCAGTTCTTC.

This clonotype showed up many times. V usage is TRBV20-1 and J usage is TRBJ1-2; 7 bases match TRBD1. This CDR3 contains 13 residues. Unmatched junction bases numbered 5, after V lost 3 bases and J lost 4 bases. Germline values: CDR1 DFQATT, CDR2 SNEGSKA (reference sequence). Here the CDR3 DNA reads TGCAGTGCTAGCCCAGGGGGACTCTATGGCTACACCTTC. Encoded protein: CSASPGGLYGYTF.

V usage is TRBV21-1 and J usage is TRBJ1-5. TRBV21-1 is classified as a pseudogene. The CDR3 covers 14 residues. CDR3 sequence reads: CASSKAFSNQPQHF. The CDR3 DNA follows: TGTGCCAGCAGCAAGGCCTTTAGCAATCAGCCCCAGCATTTT.

The chain joins TRBV6-5 to TRBJ2-2; the D gene is possibly TRBD1 (6 bases). CDR1 MNHEY and CDR2 SVGAGI come from the germline V gene. V was cut by 4 bases and J by 3 bases, with 9 bases left in between. The CDR3 covers 14 residues. The CDR3 DNA reads TGTGCCAGCAGTTGGACAGCCTACACCGGGGAGCTGTTTTTT. Its protein product is CASSWTAYTGELFF.

The chain joins TRBV29-1 to TRBJ1-1; possibly TRBD1 for D (5 bases). Trimming pared 4 bases from V and 1 base from J, leaving 7 bases between. The CDR3 has 12 amino acids. Germline V gene data show CDR1 as SQVTM and CDR2 as ANQGSEA. The CDR3 DNA sequence: TGCAGCGTTGGGGGCCAGAACACTGAAGCTTTCTTT. Protein product: CSVGGQNTEAFF.

This clonotype was detected only a few times. The chain couples TRBV7-9 to TRBJ1-1; D unresolved. CDR3 length: 13 amino acids. V was cut by 3 bases and J by 4 bases, with 9 bases left in between. CDR1 and CDR2 from the germline V gene are SEHNR and FQNEAQ (reference sequence). Here the CDR3 DNA reads TGTGCCAGCAGCTTGGGGATGGGCACTGAAGCTTTCTTT. Its translation: CASSLGMGTEAFF.

Ten or more counts support this clonotype. The gene calls are TRBV12-2 and TRBJ2-6. TRBV12-2 has pseudogene status. CDR3 size: 19 residues. CDR3 sequence (DNA): TGTGCAAGTCGCTTAGCGCAAACGTTTATGAGCTCTGGGGCCAACGTCCTGACTTTC. Its translation: CASRLAQTFMSSGANVLTF.